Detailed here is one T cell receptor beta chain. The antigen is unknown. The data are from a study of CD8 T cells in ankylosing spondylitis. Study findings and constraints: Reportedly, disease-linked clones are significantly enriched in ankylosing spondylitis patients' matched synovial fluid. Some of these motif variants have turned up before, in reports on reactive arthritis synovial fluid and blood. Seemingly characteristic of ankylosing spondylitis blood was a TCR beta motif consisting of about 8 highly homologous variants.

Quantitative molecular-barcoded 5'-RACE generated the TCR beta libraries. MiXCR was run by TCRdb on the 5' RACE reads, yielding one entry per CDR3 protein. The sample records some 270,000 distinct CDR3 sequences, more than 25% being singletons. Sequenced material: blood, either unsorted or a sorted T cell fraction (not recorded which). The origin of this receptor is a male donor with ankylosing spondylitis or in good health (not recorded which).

The CDR3 sequence is CASSPGVGSLGNQPQHF. CDR3 DNA: TGTGCCAGCAGCCCTGGGGTGGGATCCCTCGGCAATCAGCCCCAGCATTTT. This chain links TRBV7-9 with TRBJ1-5; no definite D call. V was pared by 5 bases and J by 2 bases, with 19 bases between. Germline assignment: CDR1 SEHNR and CDR2 FQNEAQ (reference sequence). This CDR3 spans 17 amino acids.